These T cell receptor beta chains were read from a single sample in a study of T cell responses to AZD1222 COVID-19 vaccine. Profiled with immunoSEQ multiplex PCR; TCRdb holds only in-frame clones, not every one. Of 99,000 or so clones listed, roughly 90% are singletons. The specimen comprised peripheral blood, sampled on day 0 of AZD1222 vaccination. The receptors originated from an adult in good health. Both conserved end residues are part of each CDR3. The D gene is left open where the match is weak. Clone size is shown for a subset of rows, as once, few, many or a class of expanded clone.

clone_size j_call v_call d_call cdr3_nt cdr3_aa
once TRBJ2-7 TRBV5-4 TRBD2 TGTGCCAGCAGCCAGGGACTAGCGGGAGCCCCCTACGAGCAGTACTTC CASSQGLAGAPYEQYF
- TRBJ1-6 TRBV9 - TGTGCCAGCAGCTCCTGGGTCGTCAATTCACCCCTCCACTTT CASSSWVVNSPLHF
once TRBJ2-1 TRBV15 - TGTGCCACCAGCAGAGATTCGCGGGGTCCCTACAATGAGCAGTTCTTC CATSRDSRGPYNEQFF
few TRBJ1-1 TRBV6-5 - TGTGCCAGCAGTTATTCGGGTTCGGGTGAAGCTTTCTTT CASSYSGSGEAFF
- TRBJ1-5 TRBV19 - TGTGCCAGTAGTATTTACTCGGTCAAGGGAGATCAGCCCCAGCATTTT CASSIYSVKGDQPQHF
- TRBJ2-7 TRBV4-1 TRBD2 TGCGCCAGCAGCAAACTCTGGCGGGAGAGCTACGAGCAGTACTTC CASSKLWRESYEQYF
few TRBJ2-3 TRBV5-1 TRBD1 TGCGCCAGCAGCTTCAACAGGGGGCATGATACGCAGTATTTT CASSFNRGHDTQYF
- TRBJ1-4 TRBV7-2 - TGTGCCAGCAGCTTAGACCCTTTCTCAGTTGCAACTAATGAAAAACTGTTTTTT CASSLDPFSVATNEKLFF
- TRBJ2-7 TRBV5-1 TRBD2 TGCGCCAGCAGCTTGGGGGAGGGACTACTCTCCTACGAGCAGTACTTC CASSLGEGLLSYEQYF
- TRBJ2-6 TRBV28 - TGTGCCAGCAGTCCCGCGGCCTCTGGGGCCAACGTCCTGACTTTC CASSPAASGANVLTF
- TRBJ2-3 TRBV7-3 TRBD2 TGTGCCAGCAGCCCCCGCGGGGGGCGCACAGATACGCAGTATTTT CASSPRGGRTDTQYF
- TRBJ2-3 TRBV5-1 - TGCGCCAGCAGCTTGGAGACGGAAAGCACAGATACGCAGTATTTT CASSLETESTDTQYF
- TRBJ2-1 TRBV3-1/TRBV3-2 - TGTGCCAGCAGCCCCAACAGGGCCCGAGTGGATGAGCAGTTCTTC CASSPNRARVDEQFF
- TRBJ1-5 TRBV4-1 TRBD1 TGCGCCAGCAGCAAAGGACAGGGGGCTATCAAGGGGAGCAATCAGCCCCAGCATTTT CASSKGQGAIKGSNQPQHF
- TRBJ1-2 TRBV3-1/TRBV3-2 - TGTGCCAGCAGCCAAGTTCTTTCACACTATGGCTACACCTTC CASSQVLSHYGYTF
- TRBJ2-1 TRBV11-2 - TGTGCCAGCAGCTTATTGTTGGAGGGGCGGAGGAACAATGAGCAGTTCTTC CASSLLLEGRRNNEQFF
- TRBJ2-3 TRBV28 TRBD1 TGTGCCAGCAGTCCTCCGGGACAGAGACCCTTGGGGGATACGCAGTATTTT CASSPPGQRPLGDTQYF
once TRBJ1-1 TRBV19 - TGTGCCAGTAGTATCAGGGTGAACACTGAAGCTTTCTTT CASSIRVNTEAFF
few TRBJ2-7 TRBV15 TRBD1 TGTGCCACCAGCAGAGATCTTGGGACAGGGGGGTACGAGCAGTACTTC CATSRDLGTGGYEQYF
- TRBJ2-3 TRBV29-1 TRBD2 TGCAGCGTAGCTAGCGGGAGCGTGTGGAGAGATACGCAGTATTTT CSVASGSVWRDTQYF
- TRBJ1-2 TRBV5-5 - TGTGCCAGCAGCTTGGGGGACGGGTACTATGGCTACACCTTC CASSLGDGYYGYTF
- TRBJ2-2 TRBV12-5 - TGTGCTAGTGGCTCTCTTTGGTCAGGAACCGGGGAGCTGTTTTTT CASGSLWSGTGELFF
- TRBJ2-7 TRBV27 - TGTGCCAGCAGTTTAGCGCGGGACTCCTACGAGCAGTACTTC CASSLARDSYEQYF
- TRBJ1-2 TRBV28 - TGTGCCAGCAGGATCCCAGGGATGGGTGGCTACACCTTC CASRIPGMGGYTF
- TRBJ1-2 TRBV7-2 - TGTGCCAGCAGACATGGAGGTGGGCGCGGTGACTATGGCTACACCTTC CASRHGGGRGDYGYTF
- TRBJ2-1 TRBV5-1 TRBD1 TGCGCCAGCAGCTCACAGGGGGCGGAATACAATGAGCAGTTCTTC CASSSQGAEYNEQFF
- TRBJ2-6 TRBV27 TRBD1 TGTGCCAGCAGTTTGACACCATCGGACAGGGGCTTTAAGACCAACGTCCTGACTTTC CASSLTPSDRGFKTNVLTF
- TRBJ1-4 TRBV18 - TGTGCCAGCTCACCGCCGACGGGGGGGAATGAAAAACTGTTTTTT CASSPPTGGNEKLFF
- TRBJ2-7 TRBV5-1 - TGCGCCAGCAGCTTGGAGAGGGGGGCCTCCTACGAGCAGTACTTC CASSLERGASYEQYF
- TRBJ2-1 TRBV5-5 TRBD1 TGTGCCAGCAGCCCGGGACAGGGAAACTACAATGAGCAGTTCTTC CASSPGQGNYNEQFF
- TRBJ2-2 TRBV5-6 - TGTGCCAGCAGCTTGGGCGGAACGAACACCGGGGAGCTGTTTTTT CASSLGGTNTGELFF
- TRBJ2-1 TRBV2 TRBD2 TGTGCCAGCAGGGGACTAGACAATGAGCAGTTCTTC CASRGLDNEQFF
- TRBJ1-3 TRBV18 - TGTGCCAGCTCACCTGTGTCGGGGAACGCTGGAAACACCATATATTTT CASSPVSGNAGNTIYF
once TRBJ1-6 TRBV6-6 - TGTGCCAGCAGGCTTAGTGATTCACCCCTCCACTTT CASRLSDSPLHF
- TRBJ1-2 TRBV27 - TGTGCCAGCAGTGACGGACAAACTGCATTCAATGGCTACACCTTC CASSDGQTAFNGYTF
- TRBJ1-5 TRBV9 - TGTGCCAGCAGCGAGCAGGGGTTCGGCAATCAGCCCCAGCATTTT CASSEQGFGNQPQHF
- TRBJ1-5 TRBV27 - TGTGCCAGCAGTTCCGACCCCGTGGGGGTCGATCAGCCCCAGCATTTT CASSSDPVGVDQPQHF
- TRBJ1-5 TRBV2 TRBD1 TGTGCCAGCAATTCAGGGGGTAGCAATCAGCCCCAGCATTTT CASNSGGSNQPQHF
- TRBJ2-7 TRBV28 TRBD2 TGTGCCAGCAATTCACCGGGGGGGGACACTCGGTACGAGCAGTACTTC CASNSPGGDTRYEQYF
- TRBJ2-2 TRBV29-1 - TGCAGCGTTGTCGGGAACACCGGGGAGCTGTTTTTT CSVVGNTGELFF
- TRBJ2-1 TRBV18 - TGTGCCAGCTCACGACCAAGCAGAAACAATGAGCAGTTCTTC CASSRPSRNNEQFF
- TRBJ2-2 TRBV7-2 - TGTGCCAGCAGCTTATTTTTCGGGGAGCTGTTTTTT CASSLFFGELFF
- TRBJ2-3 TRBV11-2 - TGTGCCAGCAGCTCACTCGGGAGACGCACAGATACGCAGTATTTT CASSSLGRRTDTQYF
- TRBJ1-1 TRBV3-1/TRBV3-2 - TGTGCCAGCAGCCAAGGACAGTGGACTGAAGCTTTCTTT CASSQGQWTEAFF
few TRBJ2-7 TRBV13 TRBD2 TGTGCCAGCCAGCGTAGTAGCGGGGACTACGAGCAGTACTTC CASQRSSGDYEQYF
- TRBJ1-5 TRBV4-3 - TGCGCCAGCAGCCCCTCCCGGGGGGATCAGCCCCAGCATTTT CASSPSRGDQPQHF
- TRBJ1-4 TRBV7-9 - TGTGCCAGCAGCTTAGGAGGACTCTCGGGGAAACTGTTTTTT CASSLGGLSGKLFF
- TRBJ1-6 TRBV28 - TGTGCCAGCAGTTGGGAGGGGCGCGATTCACCCCTCCACTTT CASSWEGRDSPLHF
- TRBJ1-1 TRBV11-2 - TGTGCCAGCAGCGTTAGTGGGCAGGGGACCACTGAAGCTTTCTTT CASSVSGQGTTEAFF
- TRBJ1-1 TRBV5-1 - TGCGCCAGCAGCTTGACGGAAAACACTGAAGCTTTCTTT CASSLTENTEAFF
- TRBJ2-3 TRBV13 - TGTGCCAGCAGCTTAGGGCAGAACACAGATACGCAGTATTTT CASSLGQNTDTQYF
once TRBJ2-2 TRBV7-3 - TGTGCCAGCAGCTTAGGGTCCACCGGGGAGCTGTTTTTT CASSLGSTGELFF
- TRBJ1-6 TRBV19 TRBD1 TGTGCCAGTAGTAATCGGGACAGTTCACCCCTCCACTTT CASSNRDSSPLHF
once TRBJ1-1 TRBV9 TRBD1 TGTGCCAGCAGCGGGGGACAGGGTTCAGCTTTCTTT CASSGGQGSAFF
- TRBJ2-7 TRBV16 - TGTGCCAGCAGCCAATGGGTGCGATCTGGACGGTTCGGGGAAGAGCAGTACTTC CASSQWVRSGRFGEEQYF
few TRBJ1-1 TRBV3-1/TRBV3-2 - TGTGCCAGCAGCCTGGGAGACCGGGGTGGGACTGAAGCTTTCTTT CASSLGDRGGTEAFF